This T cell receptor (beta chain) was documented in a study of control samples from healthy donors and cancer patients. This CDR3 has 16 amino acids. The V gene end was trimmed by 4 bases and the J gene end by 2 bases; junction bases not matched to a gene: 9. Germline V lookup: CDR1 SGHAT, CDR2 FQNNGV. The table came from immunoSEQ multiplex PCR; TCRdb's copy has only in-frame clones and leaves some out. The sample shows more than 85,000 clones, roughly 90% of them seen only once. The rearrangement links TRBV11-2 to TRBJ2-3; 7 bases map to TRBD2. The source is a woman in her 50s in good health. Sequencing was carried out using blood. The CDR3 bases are TGTGCCAGCAGCTCGCATAGCGGGCTTTCCACAGATACGCAGTATTTT. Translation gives CASSSHSGLSTDTQYF.